Included here is one TCR beta chain sequence, with context. Its specificity is unknown. The data are from a study of beta chain features in type 1 diabetes. The investigators reverse transcribed all of the isolated RNA, so they sequenced expressed TCRB transcripts. The assay was immunoSEQ multiplex PCR, and TCRdb's table has in-frame clones only and misses some. The repertoire holds over 700,000 clones, with roughly 15% as singletons. General study points: Moderately but significantly shorter TCRB CDR3s were found in Type 1 diabetes patients in all four CD4+ subsets. A pattern of fewer insertions and more deletions at VDJ junctions was seen in type 1 diabetes patients. The naive, central memory and Treg TCRB repertoires showed an apparent similarity that was greater among patients than among healthy donors.

Purities in excess of 98% were seen in all sorted populations. What was sequenced was naive CD4+ T cells from blood. The sequence was collected from a woman in her late teens or twenties in good health.

The chain's CDR3 is CASSTGAQETQYF. As DNA, the CDR3 is TGTGCCAGCTCGACCGGGGCTCAAGAGACCCAGTACTTC. This chain links TRBV18 with TRBJ2-5, with D perhaps TRBD1 or TRBD2 (5 bases each). Trimming pared 6 bases from V and 2 bases from J, leaving 10 bases between. Germline CDR1 reads KGHSH; CDR2 reads LQKENI. This CDR3 has 13 amino acids.